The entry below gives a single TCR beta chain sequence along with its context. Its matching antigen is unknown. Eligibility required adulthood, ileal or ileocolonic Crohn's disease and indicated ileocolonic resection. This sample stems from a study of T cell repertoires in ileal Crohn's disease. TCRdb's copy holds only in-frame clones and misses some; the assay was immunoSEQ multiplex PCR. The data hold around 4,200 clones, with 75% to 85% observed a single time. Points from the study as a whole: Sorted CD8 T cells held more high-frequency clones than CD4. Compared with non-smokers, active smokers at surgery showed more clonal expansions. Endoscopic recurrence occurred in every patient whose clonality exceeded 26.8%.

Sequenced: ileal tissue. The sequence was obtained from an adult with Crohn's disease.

This chain's CDR3 is CAWSTGTSGGQETQYF. The CDR3 bases are TGTGCCTGGAGTACCGGGACTAGCGGGGGACAAGAGACCCAGTACTTC. The chain employs TRBV30 and TRBJ2-5; 14 bases agree with TRBD2. The CDR3 extends over 16 amino acids. From germline, CDR1 is GTSNPN and CDR2 SVGIG (reference sequence). V shed 2 bases, J shed 2 bases, and the junction held 4 bases outside the gene matches.